The entry below describes one T cell receptor beta chain. These data come from a study of blood T cell repertoires in COVID-19. Study context: There were acute and convalescent COVID-19 samples, and they came from the United States, Italy and Spain. The analysed material was cDNA or gDNA that came from T cells, B-cell-depleted T cells, or PBMCs.

The CDR3 extends over 13 amino acids. Germline assignment: CDR1 MNHEY and CDR2 SVGAGI. The ends lost 4 bases at V and 2 bases at J; junction bases unmatched: 1. Exposed study participants had met a COVID-19 case within 2 weeks before entry. Data came from immunoSEQ multiplex PCR; TCRdb stores just in-frame clones and leaves some out. The sample shows about 240,000 clones, around four fifths of them seen only once. This TCR was recovered from a woman in her thirties or forties who had been exposed to COVID-19. Sequences were obtained from PBMCs or T cells enriched from blood (not recorded which). This chain links TRBV6-5 with TRBJ2-5; 7 nucleotides align to TRBD1. This CDR3 reads CASSFRGQETQYF. CDR3 DNA: TGTGCCAGCAGTTTCAGGGGGCAAGAGACCCAGTACTTC.